Below are 27 T cell receptor beta chains sequenced from a single sample in a study of blood T cell repertoires in COVID-19. Data came from immunoSEQ multiplex PCR; TCRdb stores just in-frame clones and leaves some out. The sample records 90,000 to 100,000 clones, around 81% being singletons. What was sequenced was peripheral blood. Receptors originate from a man aged 60 to 69 with acute or convalescent COVID-19.

The rearrangement uses TRBV4-2 and TRBJ1-2; D is possibly TRBD1 (6 bases). The ends were cut back, 0 bases at V and 6 bases at J, with 14 bases in the middle. The germline gives CDR1 LGHNA, CDR2 YNFKEQ. This CDR3 is built from 15 residues. As DNA, the CDR3 is TGTGCCAGCAGCCAAGAAGGAGGAAACAGGGATGGCTACACCTTC. Amino acid sequence: CASSQEGGNRDGYTF.

J is TRBJ2-5 and V is TRBV2; 10 nucleotides align to TRBD1. The CDR3 has 15 amino acids. V lost 7 bases to trimming and J lost 0 bases; unmatched junction nucleotides: 5. CDR1 and CDR2 from the germline V gene are SNHLY and FYNNEI. CDR3 sequence: CASTRDRGHQETQYF. As DNA, the CDR3 is TGTGCCAGCACCAGAGACAGGGGGCACCAAGAGACCCAGTACTTC.

The gene calls are TRBV6-6 and TRBJ1-2; tentatively, D is TRBD1 (5 bases). This CDR3 has 12 residues. Germline-derived CDR1 and CDR2 are MNHNY and SVGAGI (reference sequence). Trimming cost V 7 bases and J 8 bases, with 14 bases left between them. The CDR3 DNA reads as TGTGCCAGCACCGGGCAGGGCCAGGGCTACACCTTC. Translation: CASTGQGQGYTF.

This rearrangement joins TRBV5-1 to TRBJ1-3, with unresolved D. The CDR3 is 15 residues long. The V end was cut by 3 bases, the J end by 4 bases, with 14 bases between. CDR1 and CDR2 (germline): SGHRS, YFSETQ. For the CDR3, the DNA is TGCGCCAGCAGCTCATCCGGAGCGAAGGGAAACACCATATATTTT. Its translation: CASSSSGAKGNTIYF.

This clone was detected only once. The chain has TRBV3-1 (or the pseudogene TRBV3-2) and TRBJ1-1; TRBD1 matches at 9 bases. Germline V gene sequence: CDR1 LGHDT, CDR2 YNNKEL (reference sequence). This CDR3 contains 16 residues. J was trimmed by 4 bases and V by 5 bases; bases with no gene match: 11. In DNA form, the CDR3 reads TGTGCCAGCAGCTCGACAGGGGGGGGTCCGGGCACTGAAGCTTTCTTT. This codes for CASSSTGGGPGTEAFF.

V and J are TRBV5-1 and TRBJ2-5; tentative D call: TRBD2 (5 bases). The germline CDR1 and CDR2 sequences are SGHRS and YFSETQ. The CDR3 length is 13 residues. V lost 2 bases and J 6 bases, leaving 11 bases between the germline ends. CDR3: CASSFEGRKTQYF. For the CDR3, the DNA is TGCGCCAGCAGCTTCGAGGGCCGGAAGACCCAGTACTTC.

The CDR3 loop is CASSSTTGTRDNEQFF. In nucleotides, the CDR3 is TGTGCCAGCAGTTCTACCACCGGGACTAGGGACAATGAGCAGTTCTTC. The chain carries TRBV2 and TRBJ2-1, with TRBD2 matching 8 bases. V shed 5 bases, J shed 5 bases, and the junction held 11 bases outside the gene matches. The CDR3 is 16 amino acids. CDR1 SNHLY and CDR2 FYNNEI come from the germline V gene.

The chain carries TRBV20-1 and TRBJ2-2, with D maybe TRBD2 (6 bases). The CDR3 loop spans 13 amino acids. Germline V gene sequence: CDR1 DFQATT, CDR2 SNEGSKA (reference sequence). Deletions cut 3 bases from V and 1 base from J, with 6 bases between. The CDR3 nucleotides are TGCAGTGCTAGTAGCGGGAACACCGGGGAGCTGTTTTTT. Its translation: CSASSGNTGELFF.

The gene calls are TRBV4-1 and TRBJ2-7; 7 bases match TRBD2. The CDR3 loop spans 15 amino acids. J was trimmed by 6 bases and V by 3 bases; bases with no gene match: 11. The V gene's germline CDR1 is MGHRA and CDR2 YSYEKL. The CDR3 here is CASSHYGEGHVEQYF. DNA of the CDR3: TGCGCCAGCAGCCATTATGGGGAGGGGCACGTCGAGCAGTACTTC.

In this sample, this clone turned up a few times. The chain recombines TRBV6-5 with TRBJ1-2; the match to TRBD1 covers 8 bases. Germline lookup yields CDR1 MNHEY and CDR2 SVGAGI. The CDR3 is 15 residues long. V was pared by 5 bases and J by 4 bases, with 9 bases of the junction left unmatched. The CDR3: CASSPQDRGSYGYTF. CDR3 bases: TGTGCCAGCAGTCCACAAGACAGGGGAAGCTATGGCTACACCTTC.

A note on this clone: One end of the junction does not line up with germline, which may come from a read error. In DNA form, the CDR3 reads TGTGCCTGGAGTGTAGGGGCGTTCCTTAACTTC. Translation gives CAWSVGAFLNF. The chain joins TRBV30 to TRBJ2-7, with D tentatively TRBD1 (5 bases). CDR3 length equals 11 residues. CDR1 and CDR2 from the germline V gene are GTSNPN and SVGIG (reference sequence).

The chain's CDR3 is CASSLPAGETDTQYF. The CDR3 nucleotides read TGCGCCAGCAGCTTGCCAGCGGGGGAAACAGATACGCAGTATTTT. The gene calls are TRBV5-1 and TRBJ2-3; 8 bases match TRBD2. The CDR3 spans 15 residues. Germline V gene data show CDR1 as SGHRS and CDR2 as YFSETQ. V lost 1 base and J lost 3; bases outside the gene matches: 4.

The chain carries TRBV3-1 (or the pseudogene TRBV3-2) and TRBJ1-2, with no clear D. The CDR3 consists of 16 residues. V was cut by 0 bases and J by 5 bases, with 16 bases left in between. Germline V lookup: CDR1 LGHDT, CDR2 YNNKEL (reference sequence). The CDR3 nucleotides are TGTGCCAGCAGCCAAGAGTCTGGCGATAGGAGGTATGGCTACACCTTC. Translating gives CASSQESGDRRYGYTF.

This clone occurred once. V gene TRBV28 combines with J gene TRBJ1-5, with 9 bases fitting TRBD1. From germline, CDR1 is MDHEN and CDR2 SYDVKM. The CDR3 runs to 14 residues. With V trimmed by 7 bases and J by 5 bases, 6 bases remained unmatched. The CDR3 DNA sequence: TGTGCCAGCACTGGGGGGACAGGGTATCAGCCCCAGCATTTT. Translation gives CASTGGTGYQPQHF. Based on the CDR3 plus reference TRBV28 and TRBJ1-5, the full variable domain is DVKVTQSSRYLVKRTGEKVFLECVQDMDHENMFWYRQDPGLGLRLIYFSYDVKMKEKGDIPEGYSVSREKKERFSLILESASTNQTSMYLCASTGGTGYQPQHFGDGTRLSIL.

This chain connects TRBV19 to TRBJ2-7; TRBD1 matches at 7 bases. Trimming removed 1 base from V and 2 bases from J; junction bases left unmatched: 2. Germline CDR1 is LNHDA and CDR2 is SQIVND (reference sequence). CDR3 length: 14 residues. CDR3 coding DNA: TGTGCCAGTAGTATAGTCCAGGGGGCCTACGAGCAGTACTTC. Translated: CASSIVQGAYEQYF.

This clone has only one observation. This chain uses TRBV4-3 with TRBJ2-3; D gene uncertain. V was clipped by 0 bases and J by 7 bases, with 8 bases between them. The germline gives CDR1 LGHNA, CDR2 YSLEER. The CDR3 covers 13 residues. The CDR3 reads CASSQDWLNTQYF. The CDR3 nucleotides read TGCGCCAGCAGCCAAGATTGGCTCAATACGCAGTATTTT.

The V and J genes are TRBV10-3 and TRBJ2-5, with 10 positions matching TRBD1. Germline V CDR1 and CDR2: ENHRY, SYGVKD. CDR3 length: 15 residues. With 5 bases clipped from V and 2 bases from J, the junction kept 5 bases outside the gene matches. The CDR3 nucleotides read TGTGCCATCAGTCGGACAGGGGGGTGGCAAGAGACCCAGTACTTC. Amino acid sequence: CAISRTGGWQETQYF.

The rearrangement joins TRBV27 to TRBJ2-7; 8 bases agree with TRBD1. The CDR3 consists of 15 residues. Germline assignment: CDR1 MNHEY and CDR2 SMNVEV (reference sequence). J was trimmed by 5 bases and V by 8 bases; bases with no gene match: 14. The CDR3 loop is CASLPTGRGQHEQYF. Written as DNA, the CDR3 is TGTGCCAGCCTCCCCACCGGCAGGGGGCAGCACGAGCAGTACTTC.

The chain recombines TRBV30 with TRBJ1-1; D remains ambiguous. V was trimmed by 0 bases and J by 1 base, leaving 6 bases between them. Germline loops: CDR1 GTSNPN, CDR2 SVGIG (reference sequence). The CDR3 has 13 amino acids. In DNA form, the CDR3 reads TGTGCCTGGAGTGTCGTTAGGAACACTGAAGCTTTCTTT. Translation: CAWSVVRNTEAFF.

The V call is TRBV5-1, the J call TRBJ2-5; D possibly corresponds to TRBD1 (5 bases). The CDR3 contains 13 residues. Per germline, CDR1 SGHRS and CDR2 YFSETQ. The V end lost 1 base, the J end lost 5 bases, and 9 bases lay between the germline ends. CDR3: CASSLSGLETQYF. CDR3 nucleotide sequence: TGCGCCAGCAGCTTGTCAGGGTTGGAGACCCAGTACTTC.

The chain combines TRBV5-1 with TRBJ1-2; TRBD1 matches at 7 bases. This CDR3 comprises 15 residues. J lost 1 base, V lost 0 bases, and 3 bases had no gene match. CDR1 is SGHRS and CDR2 is YFSETQ in the germline V gene. DNA for the CDR3: TGCGCCAGCAGCTTGGCTGACAGGGATAACTATGGCTACACCTTC. Protein sequence: CASSLADRDNYGYTF.

The chain links TRBV2 to TRBJ1-2, with a possible D match to TRBD1 (6 bases). Trimming took off 7 bases at V and 9 bases at J, with 18 bases between the two ends. CDR1 and CDR2 from the germline V gene are SNHLY and FYNNEI. The CDR3 sequence is 13 residues long. This CDR3 is CASIGQTFRSYTF. CDR3 coding DNA: TGTGCCAGCATAGGACAGACATTTCGTAGCTACACCTTC.

This clone was picked up a small number of times. The gene calls are TRBV29-1 and TRBJ1-2, with TRBD1 identical over 7 bases. Germline V lookup: CDR1 SQVTM, CDR2 ANQGSEA. The CDR3 loop spans 13 amino acids. Trimming cost V 5 bases and J 8 bases; bases outside gene matches: 11. The CDR3 reads CSVRATGAAGYTF. CDR3 bases: TGCAGCGTTAGAGCTACAGGGGCGGCGGGCTACACCTTC.

This sequence joins TRBV21-1 and TRBJ2-5; the table assigns TRBD2, which was not confirmed against the DNA. TRBV21-1 counts as a pseudogene. The CDR3 contains 22 residues. The CDR3 coding sequence is TGTGCCAGCAGCAAATTAAAGCTGAGGCGGTTTTGGGTTGGCAGAGAGCGGGAGACCCAGTACTTC. As protein: CASSKLKLRRFWVGRERETQYF.

The chain has TRBV5-4 and TRBJ2-5; TRBD1 might be the D (5 bases). Trimming took 3 bases from V and 2 from J, leaving 8 bases between them. The CDR3 is made up of 13 amino acids. Germline CDR1 SGHNT, CDR2 YYREEE (reference sequence). CDR3: CASSSQGQETQYF. The CDR3 bases are TGTGCCAGCAGCTCCCAGGGTCAAGAGACCCAGTACTTC.

The V call is TRBV24-1, the J call TRBJ1-5; D is unresolved. The CDR3 is 15 residues long. The germline CDR1 and CDR2 sequences are KGHDR and SFDVKD. Between the trimmed V and J ends, which lost 5 bases and 0 bases, there was a span of 10 bases. DNA for the CDR3: TGTGCCACCAGTGGGGCGGGTTATAGCAATCAGCCCCAGCATTTT. Residues: CATSGAGYSNQPQHF.

CDR3 protein: CASSPTGTNYGYTF. For the CDR3, the DNA is TGTGCCAGCAGCCCGACAGGGACTAACTATGGCTACACCTTC. This rearrangement joins TRBV6-5 to TRBJ1-2, with TRBD1 matching over 7 bases. Trimming cost V 6 bases and J 0 bases; bases outside gene matches: 4. The CDR3 sequence is 14 residues long. CDR1 and CDR2 (germline): MNHEY, SVGAGI.